This TCR beta chain was documented in a study of blood T cell repertoires in COVID-19. Study at large: Donors in the United States, Italy and Spain gave samples during acute or convalescent COVID-19. T cells, B-cell-depleted T cells, or PBMCs supplied cDNA or gDNA.

Germline V gives CDR1 SEHNR, CDR2 FQNEAQ (reference sequence). The CDR3 sequence is 16 residues long. The V end lost 5 bases, the J end lost 2 bases, and 19 bases lay between the germline ends. This clone showed up just a few times. Per the study methods: Using reference gene primer amplification, nucleated cell counts were estimated. Only in-frame clones appear in the TCRdb table, and some are missing; sequencing was by immunoSEQ multiplex PCR. V, J and clone size reflect that table, while D and trimming were determined from the DNA. The table lists about 48,000 clones, over 75% of them singletons. The receptor comes from a human donor in a cohort sampled during active COVID-19. The donor label of this sample is uncertain. The gene calls are TRBV7-9 and TRBJ2-7; a possible D gene is TRBD1 (5 bases). Sequencing was performed on peripheral blood. CDR3 in DNA: TGTGCCAGCAGCGAAGAGGAACAGGCCGAACCCTACGAGCAGTACTTC. As protein: CASSEEEQAEPYEQYF.